This record covers a single T cell receptor beta chain. This clone has a single count. Its antigen is still unknown. Base qualities are not recorded, but no much larger clone differs from it by a single base. The data belong to a study of control samples from healthy donors and cancer patients (TCRdb year 2020). The library came from the immunoSEQ multiplex PCR assay. The source is immuneACCESS, and TCRdb retained only in-frame sequences with V and J called. Part of the clones is not carried over; for the studies checked, unresolved V genes explain less than half of this, and the remainder is unexplained. The sample has roughly 160,000 clones on record, around 94% of them singletons. The ten largest clones capture around 15% of the sample. The sample comprised PBMCs. This TCR derives from a man between 60 and 75 years old with colorectal cancer.

The CDR3 region has the sequence CASSLGQGIAEAFF. The DNA reads as follows: TGCGCCAGCAGCTTGGGGCAGGGGATCGCTGAAGCTTTCTTT. The chain is made from TRBV5-1 and TRBJ1-1; the D segment could be TRBD1, given 6 matching bases. The CDR3 numbers 14 residues from cysteine through phenylalanine. The retained sequence is limited to the CDR3, 42 bases, with the frame set at the first base. CDR1 is given as SGHRS and CDR2 as YFSETQ, both from the germline V gene. V is shortened by 0 bases, J by 6 bases, and the region joining them spans 12 bases.